This TCR beta chain was observed in a study of somatic mutations in cytotoxic T cells in rheumatoid arthritis. Across the study: Flow cytometry sorted some V beta antibody-stained T-cell populations to nearly 100% purity, V beta1+ cells among them being sequenced for TCRB.

Comprising around 55% females and having a median age of around 50 years (range roughly 21-80), blood donors constituted the healthy controls. On this clone: Its specificity is unknown.

Generated by immunoSEQ multiplex PCR, the TCRdb table keeps only in-frame clones and is missing some. The sample has tens of thousands of clones, around 80% seen once. Findings and limits, study-wide: Only rheumatoid arthritis patients, not healthy controls, showed CD8+ clonality increasing with age. Among rheumatoid arthritis patients and age-matched healthy controls, CD8+ T-cell clonality was not significantly different.

Germline values: CDR1 LGHNT, CDR2 FRNRAP. The CDR3 is 18 residues long. V lost 0 bases and J 6 bases, leaving 21 bases between the germline ends. Source material: CD8+ T cells sorted from blood. This receptor was identified in a man aged 35 to 55 in good health. V gene TRBV12-5 combines with J gene TRBJ1-3; D unclear. The CDR3 loop reads CASGLVLDVLDSANTIYF. The CDR3 nucleotides read TGTGCTAGTGGTTTGGTACTGGACGTTCTCGACTCAGCAAACACCATATATTTT.